This TCR beta chain was documented in a study of T-cell reconstitution after alpha-beta-depleted transplantation in children. The TCRbeta library was prepared with unique molecular identifiers. TCRdb processed the PCR reads anew with MiXCR; each CDR3 protein has one entry. The profile shows more than 200,000 distinct CDR3 sequences, roughly 24% of them singletons. The V gene's germline CDR1 is LNHDA and CDR2 SQIVND (reference sequence). V was clipped by 5 bases and J by 7 bases, with 7 bases between them. The CDR3 covers 11 residues. Remarks on this clonotype: Its antigen is unknown.

Study results and limitations: It was surviving recipient T cells and thymic progenitors that gave some patients high TCRbeta diversity at day 60.

Sequencing was performed on PBMCs, taken before TCRalphabeta/CD19-depleted stem cell transplant. The chain couples TRBV19 to TRBJ2-3; no firm D call. The clonotype originates from a girl aged 2 to 9 with Fanconi anemia, due to receive a stem cell transplant. The CDR3 DNA reads TGTGCCAGTAGTTTTACGTATACGCAGTATTTT. It is translated as CASSFTYTQYF.